Each of the 17 T cell receptor beta chains below was sequenced from the same sample in a study of shared clonotypes between healthy human individuals. The assay was immunoSEQ multiplex PCR, and TCRdb's table has in-frame clones only and misses some. The table shows some 1 million clones, with around 76% occurring only once. Sequencing input: memory CD4+ T cells sorted from blood. As to subset: CD45RA-negative fraction. These receptors were taken from a young man in good health.

The V and J genes are TRBV2 and TRBJ2-2; D may be TRBD2 (6 bases). The CDR3 has 15 amino acids. CDR1 and CDR2 from the germline V gene are SNHLY and FYNNEI. Trimming removed 1 base from V and 1 base from J, with 7 bases in between. The CDR3 DNA is TGTGCCAGCAGTGAAGGCGGGAAGAACACCGGGGAGCTGTTTTTT. It codes for CASSEGGKNTGELFF.

The table lists this clone with a count of one. The chain couples TRBV7-9 to TRBJ2-2; no clear D gene. The CDR3 contains 13 residues. Trimming took off 5 bases at V and 7 bases at J, with 11 bases between the two ends. Germline loops: CDR1 SEHNR, CDR2 FQNEAQ (reference sequence). The CDR3 sequence: CASSLRLLGELFF. The CDR3 DNA reads as TGTGCCAGCAGCCTTAGATTACTCGGGGAGCTGTTTTTT.

The chain is built from TRBV28 and TRBJ1-2; TRBD1 is a possible D gene (6 bases). CDR1 and CDR2 from the germline V gene are MDHEN and SYDVKM. Trimming took off 8 bases at V and 5 bases at J, with 21 bases between the two ends. CDR3 size: 15 residues. The CDR3 is CASGVGTPQDYGYTF. Written as DNA, the CDR3 is TGTGCCAGCGGAGTAGGGACACCCCAAGATTATGGCTACACCTTC.

The chain recombines TRBV5-1 with TRBJ2-6, with 8 bases matching TRBD1. The CDR3 has 17 amino acids. Germline V gives CDR1 SGHRS, CDR2 YFSETQ. J gave up 0 bases and V 4 bases, and 6 bases lay outside the gene matches. DNA for the CDR3: TGCGCCAGCAGCACGGGACAGGTAAACTCTGGGGCCAACGTCCTGACTTTC. This translates into CASSTGQVNSGANVLTF. The full variable domain, with the rest looked up from reference TRBV5-1 and TRBJ2-6, is KAGVTQTPRYLIKTRGQQVTLSCSPISGHRSVSWYQQTPGQGLQFLFEYFSETQRNKGNFPGRFSGRQFSNSRSEMNVSTLELGDSALYLCASSTGQVNSGANVLTFGAGSRLTVL.

V usage is TRBV7-2 and J usage is TRBJ1-2; D gene ambiguous. This CDR3 is built from 14 residues. Per the germline V gene, CDR1 is SGHTA and CDR2 is FQGNSA. Trimming removed 5 bases from V and 0 bases from J, with 10 bases in between. The chain's CDR3 is CASSLDDSNYGYTF. CDR3 nucleotide sequence: TGTGCCAGCAGCCTGGACGATTCTAACTATGGCTACACCTTC.

The chain carries TRBV28 and TRBJ2-7; the D is unclear. V dropped 10 bases and J dropped 0 bases, with 7 bases sitting between them. Germline CDR1 MDHEN, CDR2 SYDVKM. CDR3 size: 11 residues. The CDR3: CAIEGSYEQYF. The CDR3 DNA reads TGTGCCATCGAAGGCTCCTACGAGCAGTACTTC.

The V call is TRBV30, the J call TRBJ1-1, with D unresolved. The germline gives CDR1 GTSNPN, CDR2 SVGIG (reference sequence). This CDR3 spans 13 amino acids. Trimming pared 2 bases from V and 7 bases from J, leaving 14 bases between. CDR3 in DNA: TGTGCCTGGAGTCGCCGGGCGGACGGTGAAGCTTTCTTT. This gives the protein CAWSRRADGEAFF.

This clone was counted ten times or more. V gene TRBV5-4 combines with J gene TRBJ1-6; perhaps TRBD1 as D (6 bases). The CDR3 contains 19 residues. Germline CDR1 SGHNT, CDR2 YYREEE (reference sequence). Trimming stripped 4 bases from V and 0 bases from J, with 20 bases between. CDR3 in DNA: TGTGCCAGCAGCCTCATCGGTGGCAGGGGAAGCTCCTATAATTCACCCCTCCACTTT. This sequence encodes CASSLIGGRGSSYNSPLHF.

The J gene is TRBJ2-1, the V gene TRBV27; no reliable D call. This CDR3 is 14 amino acids long. Trimming removed 5 bases at V and 7 bases at J, with 15 bases between. Germline V CDR1 and CDR2: MNHEY, SMNVEV (reference sequence). The CDR3 sequence: CASSPRPGANEQFF. Here the CDR3 DNA reads TGTGCCAGCAGTCCCCGGCCCGGAGCGAATGAGCAGTTCTTC.

V gene TRBV5-6 combines with J gene TRBJ2-5; 10 bases match TRBD2. This CDR3 is built from 14 residues. Unmatched junction bases numbered 11, after V lost 4 bases and J lost 11 bases. Germline-derived CDR1 and CDR2 are SGHDT and YYEEEE. CDR3 protein: CASSVSGGTQEQYF. CDR3 sequence (DNA): TGTGCCAGCAGCGTTAGCGGGGGGACCCAGGAGCAGTACTTC. Full variable domain (rest looked up from reference TRBV5-6 and TRBJ2-5): DAGVTQSPTHLIKTRGQQVTLRCSPKSGHDTVSWYQQALGQGPQFIFQYYEEEERQRGNFPDRFSGHQFPNYSSELNVNALLLGDSALYLCASSVSGGTQEQYFGPGTRLLVL.

This clone was recorded at least ten times. The chain joins TRBV27 to TRBJ2-1; D is uncertain. The V end was cut by 0 bases, the J end by 0 bases, with 9 bases between. Germline V gene lookup returns CDR1 MNHEY and CDR2 SMNVEV (reference sequence). The CDR3 loop spans 16 amino acids. CDR3 region: CASSLSWRTSYNEQFF. The CDR3 nucleotides are TGTGCCAGCAGTTTATCGTGGAGAACCTCCTACAATGAGCAGTTCTTC.

The chain recombines TRBV2 with TRBJ1-2; D unresolved. With 2 bases removed from V and 8 bases from J, the gap between germline ends came to 12 bases. CDR3 length: 13 residues. Germline V CDR1 and CDR2: SNHLY, FYNNEI. The CDR3 DNA reads as TGTGCCAGCAGTGAAAGGAGGGAGAGAGGCTACACCTTC. Residues: CASSERRERGYTF.

The gene calls are TRBV11-2 and TRBJ2-2; D gene ambiguous. Germline CDR1 is SGHAT and CDR2 is FQNNGV. This CDR3 spans 14 amino acids. Trimming took 5 bases from V and 4 from J, leaving 11 bases between them. The CDR3 region is CASSEQTTTGELFF. CDR3 nucleotide sequence: TGTGCCAGCAGCGAACAGACAACCACCGGGGAGCTGTTTTTT.

This chain joins TRBV30 and TRBJ1-6; D unclear. The CDR3 is 14 residues long. Trimming removed 3 bases from V and 9 bases from J, with 15 bases in between. Germline V lookup: CDR1 GTSNPN, CDR2 SVGIG (reference sequence). This CDR3 is CAWSPTGPGSPLHF. Written as DNA, the CDR3 is TGTGCCTGGAGCCCGACGGGCCCAGGTTCACCCCTCCACTTT.

The chain employs TRBV5-5 and TRBJ1-5, with TRBD1 matching over 7 bases. The germline V gene has CDR1 SGHKS and CDR2 YYEKEE (reference sequence). The CDR3 is 15 residues long. Trimming at V came to 4 bases and at J to 0 bases, leaving 4 bases not matched to a gene. The CDR3 nucleotides read TGTGCCAGCAGCAAAGGGACAGTTAGCAATCAGCCCCAGCATTTT. Its translation: CASSKGTVSNQPQHF.

V is TRBV5-1 and J is TRBJ2-5, with D possibly being TRBD2 (6 bases). V lost 0 bases to trimming and J lost 4 bases, with 7 bases between them. CDR1 is SGHRS, CDR2 YFSETQ, per germline. This CDR3 comprises 13 residues. The CDR3 DNA sequence: TGCGCCAGCAGCTTGGTCGGGAGAGAGACCCAGTACTTC. It is translated as CASSLVGRETQYF.

This chain links TRBV10-3 with TRBJ2-7, with a possible D match to TRBD2 (5 bases). In germline, CDR1 is ENHRY, CDR2 SYGVKD. V gave up 0 bases and J gave up 2 bases, with 8 bases separating them. The CDR3 runs 14 residues. CDR3 sequence reads: CAISESTGTYEQYF. The CDR3, as DNA: TGTGCCATCAGTGAGTCGACGGGGACCTACGAGCAGTACTTC.